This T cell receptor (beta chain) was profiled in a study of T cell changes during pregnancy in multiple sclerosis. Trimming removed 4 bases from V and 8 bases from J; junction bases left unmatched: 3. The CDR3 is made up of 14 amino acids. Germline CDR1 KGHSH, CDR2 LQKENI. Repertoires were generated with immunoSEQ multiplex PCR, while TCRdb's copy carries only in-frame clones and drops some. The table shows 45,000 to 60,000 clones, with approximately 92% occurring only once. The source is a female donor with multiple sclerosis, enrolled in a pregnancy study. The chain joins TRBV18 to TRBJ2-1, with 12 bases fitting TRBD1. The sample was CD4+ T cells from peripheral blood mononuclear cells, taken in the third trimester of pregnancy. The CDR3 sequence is CASSLGTGGDEQFF. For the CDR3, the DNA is TGTGCCAGCTCACTGGGGACAGGGGGCGATGAGCAGTTCTTC.